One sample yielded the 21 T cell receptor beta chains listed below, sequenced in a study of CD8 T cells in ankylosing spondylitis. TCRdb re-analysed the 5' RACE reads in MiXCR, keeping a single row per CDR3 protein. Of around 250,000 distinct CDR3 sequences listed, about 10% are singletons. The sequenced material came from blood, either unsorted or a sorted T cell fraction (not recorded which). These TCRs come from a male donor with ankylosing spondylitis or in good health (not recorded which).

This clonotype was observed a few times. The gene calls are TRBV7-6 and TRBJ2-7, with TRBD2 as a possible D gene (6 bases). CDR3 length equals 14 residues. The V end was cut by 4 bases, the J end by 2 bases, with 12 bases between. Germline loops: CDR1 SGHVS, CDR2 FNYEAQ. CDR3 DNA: TGTGCCAGCAGCTCCTCCGGACTACCCTACGAGCAGTACTTC. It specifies CASSSSGLPYEQYF.

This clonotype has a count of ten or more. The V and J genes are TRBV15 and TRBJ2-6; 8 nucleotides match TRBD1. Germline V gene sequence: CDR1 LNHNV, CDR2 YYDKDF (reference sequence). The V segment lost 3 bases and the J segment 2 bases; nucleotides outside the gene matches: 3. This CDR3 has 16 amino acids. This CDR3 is CATSRGTGAGANVLTF. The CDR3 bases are TGTGCCACCAGCAGGGGGACAGGTGCTGGGGCCAACGTCCTGACTTTC.

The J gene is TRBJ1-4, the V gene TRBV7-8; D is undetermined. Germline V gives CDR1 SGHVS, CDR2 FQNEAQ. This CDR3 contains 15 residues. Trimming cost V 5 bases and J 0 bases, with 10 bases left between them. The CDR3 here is CASSPFRATNEKLFF. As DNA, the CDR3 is TGTGCCAGCAGCCCCTTCCGGGCAACTAATGAAAAACTGTTTTTT.

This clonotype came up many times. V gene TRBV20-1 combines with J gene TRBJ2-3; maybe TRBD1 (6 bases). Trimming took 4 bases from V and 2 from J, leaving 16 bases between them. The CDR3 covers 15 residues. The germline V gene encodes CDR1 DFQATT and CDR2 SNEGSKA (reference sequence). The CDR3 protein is CSAILNRVVTDTQYF. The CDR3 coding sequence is TGCAGTGCTATCCTAAACAGGGTGGTCACAGATACGCAGTATTTT.

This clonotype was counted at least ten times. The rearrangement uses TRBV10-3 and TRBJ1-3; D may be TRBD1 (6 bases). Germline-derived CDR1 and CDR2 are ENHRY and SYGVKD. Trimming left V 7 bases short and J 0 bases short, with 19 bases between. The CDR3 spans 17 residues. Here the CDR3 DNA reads TGTGCCATCACCTTACAGTGGCAGGGGAGCTCTGGAAACACCATATATTTT. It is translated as CAITLQWQGSSGNTIYF.

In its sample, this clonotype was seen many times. As DNA, the CDR3 is TGCGCCAGCAGCATGGGACAGAGCTCTGGAAACACCATATATTTT. Encoded protein: CASSMGQSSGNTIYF. The chain carries TRBV5-1 and TRBJ1-3, with 7 bases aligning to TRBD1. CDR1 is SGHRS and CDR2 is YFSETQ in the germline V gene. CDR3 length: 15 residues. Losses at the gene ends were 4 bases for V and 0 bases for J; bases not matched to a gene: 4.

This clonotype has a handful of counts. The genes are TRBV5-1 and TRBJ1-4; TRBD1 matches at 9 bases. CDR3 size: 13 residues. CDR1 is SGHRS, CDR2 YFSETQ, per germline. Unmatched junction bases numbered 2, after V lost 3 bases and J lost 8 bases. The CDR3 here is CASSSGQGEKLFF. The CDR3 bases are TGCGCCAGCAGCTCTGGACAGGGGGAAAAACTGTTTTTT.

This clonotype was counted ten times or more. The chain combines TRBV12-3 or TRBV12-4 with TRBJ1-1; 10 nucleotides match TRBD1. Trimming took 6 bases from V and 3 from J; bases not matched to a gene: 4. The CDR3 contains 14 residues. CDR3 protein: CASRSGQGYTEAFF. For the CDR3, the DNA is TGTGCCAGCAGGTCGGGACAGGGGTACACTGAAGCTTTCTTT.

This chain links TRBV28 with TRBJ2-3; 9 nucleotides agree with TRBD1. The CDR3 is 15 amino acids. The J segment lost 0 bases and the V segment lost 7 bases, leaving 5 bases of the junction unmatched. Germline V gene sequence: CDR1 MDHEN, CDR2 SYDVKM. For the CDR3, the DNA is TGTGCCAGCACCGAGGGACAGGGTAGCACAGATACGCAGTATTTT. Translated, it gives CASTEGQGSTDTQYF.

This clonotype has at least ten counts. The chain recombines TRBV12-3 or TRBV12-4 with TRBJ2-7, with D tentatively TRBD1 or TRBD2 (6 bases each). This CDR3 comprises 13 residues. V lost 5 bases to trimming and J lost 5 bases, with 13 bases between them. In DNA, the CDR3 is TGTGCCAGCAGTATAGGGGGGTTCAACGAGCAGTACTTC. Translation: CASSIGGFNEQYF.

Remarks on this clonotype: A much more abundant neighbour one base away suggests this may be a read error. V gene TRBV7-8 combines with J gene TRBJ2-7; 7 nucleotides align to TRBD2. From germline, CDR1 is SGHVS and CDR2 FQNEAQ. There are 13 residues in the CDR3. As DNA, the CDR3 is TGTGCCAACAGCTTTGCTAGCGGCTACGAGCAGTACTTC. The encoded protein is CANSFASGYEQYF. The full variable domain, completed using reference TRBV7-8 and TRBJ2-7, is GAGVSQSPRYKVAKRGQDVALRCDPISGHVSLFWYQQALGQGPEFLTYFQNEAQLDKSGLPSDRFFAERPEGSVSTLKIQRTQQEDSAVYLCANSFASGYEQYFGPGTRLTVT.

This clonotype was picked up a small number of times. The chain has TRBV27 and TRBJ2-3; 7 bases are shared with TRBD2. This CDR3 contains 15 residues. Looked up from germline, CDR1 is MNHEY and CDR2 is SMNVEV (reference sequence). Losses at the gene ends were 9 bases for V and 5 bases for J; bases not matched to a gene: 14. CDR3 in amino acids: CASSPEGRVEDTQYF. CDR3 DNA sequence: TGTGCCAGTTCGCCGGAGGGGAGGGTGGAAGATACGCAGTATTTT.

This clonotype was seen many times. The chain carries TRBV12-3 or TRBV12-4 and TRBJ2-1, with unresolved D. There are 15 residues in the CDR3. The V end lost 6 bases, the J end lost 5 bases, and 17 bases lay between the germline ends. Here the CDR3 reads CASRSWATQNNEQFF. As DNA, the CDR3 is TGTGCCAGCAGGTCCTGGGCCACCCAAAACAATGAGCAGTTCTTC.

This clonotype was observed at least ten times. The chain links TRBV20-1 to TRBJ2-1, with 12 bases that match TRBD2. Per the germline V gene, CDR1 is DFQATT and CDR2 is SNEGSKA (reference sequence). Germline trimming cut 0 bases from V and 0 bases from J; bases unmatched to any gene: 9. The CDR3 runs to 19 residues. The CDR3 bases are TGCAGTGCTAGAGATTGGACTAGCGGGATTTCGAGCTCCTACAATGAGCAGTTCTTC. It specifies CSARDWTSGISSSYNEQFF.

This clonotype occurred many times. This CDR3 reads CSASQTGGGAETQYF. The CDR3 region has the DNA TGCAGTGCTAGTCAGACAGGGGGAGGTGCAGAGACCCAGTACTTC. This sequence joins TRBV20-1 and TRBJ2-5; TRBD1 aligns across 9 bases. Trimming cost V 3 bases and J 4 bases; bases outside gene matches: 9. CDR3 size: 15 residues. The germline CDR1 and CDR2 sequences are DFQATT and SNEGSKA (reference sequence).

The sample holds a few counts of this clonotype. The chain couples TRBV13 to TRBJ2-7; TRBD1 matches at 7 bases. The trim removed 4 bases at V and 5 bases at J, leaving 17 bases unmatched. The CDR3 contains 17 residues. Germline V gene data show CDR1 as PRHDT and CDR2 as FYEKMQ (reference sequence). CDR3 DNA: TGTGCCAGCAGCTCGACAGGGTTGGGGGTTCTAGCCCACGAGCAGTACTTC. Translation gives CASSSTGLGVLAHEQYF.

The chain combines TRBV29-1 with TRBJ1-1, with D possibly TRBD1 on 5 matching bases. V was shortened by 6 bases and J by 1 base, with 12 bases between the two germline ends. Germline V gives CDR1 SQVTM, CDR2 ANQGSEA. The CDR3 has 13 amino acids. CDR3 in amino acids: CSVRAGGNTEAFF. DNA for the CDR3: TGCAGCGTCCGAGCGGGGGGGAACACTGAAGCTTTCTTT.

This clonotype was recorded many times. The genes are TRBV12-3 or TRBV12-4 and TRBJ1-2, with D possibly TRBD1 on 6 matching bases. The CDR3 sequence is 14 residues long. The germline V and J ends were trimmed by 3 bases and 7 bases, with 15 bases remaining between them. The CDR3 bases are TGTGCCAGCAGTTTCCGGGGGGGCCTTTCTGGCTACACCTTC. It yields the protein CASSFRGGLSGYTF.

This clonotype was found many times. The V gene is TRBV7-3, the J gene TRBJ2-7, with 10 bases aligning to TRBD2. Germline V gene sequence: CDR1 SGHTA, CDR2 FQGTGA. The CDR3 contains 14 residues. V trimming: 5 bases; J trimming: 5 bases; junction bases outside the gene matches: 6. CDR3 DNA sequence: TGTGCCAGCAGCCCCACCGGGACTAGCGACGAGCAGTACTTC. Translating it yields CASSPTGTSDEQYF.

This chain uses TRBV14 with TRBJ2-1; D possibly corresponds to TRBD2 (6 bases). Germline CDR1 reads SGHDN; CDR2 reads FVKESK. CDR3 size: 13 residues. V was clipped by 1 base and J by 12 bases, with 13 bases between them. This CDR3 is CASSQVPVGGQFF. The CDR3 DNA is TGTGCCAGCAGCCAAGTCCCGGTGGGGGGGCAGTTCTTC.

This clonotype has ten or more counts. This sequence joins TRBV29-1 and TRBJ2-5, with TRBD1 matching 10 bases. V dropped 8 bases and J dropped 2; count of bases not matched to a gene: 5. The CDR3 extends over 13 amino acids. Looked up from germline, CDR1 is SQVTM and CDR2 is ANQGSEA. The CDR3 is CSLRTGGQETQYF. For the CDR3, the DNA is TGCAGCCTCCGGACAGGGGGTCAAGAGACCCAGTACTTC.